These 3 T cell receptor beta chains originate from one sample sequenced in a study of blood T cell repertoires in COVID-19. The data were produced by immunoSEQ multiplex PCR, yet TCRdb's version contains in-frame clones alone and is incomplete. The table includes tens of thousands of clones, 65% to 90% detected once. Input material: peripheral blood. The source of these receptors is a man aged 40-49 years with acute or convalescent COVID-19.

The chain uses TRBV4-3 and TRBJ1-2, with D perhaps matching TRBD1 (5 bases). Germline CDR1 and CDR2: LGHNA and YSLEER. Deletions cut 0 bases from V and 1 base from J, with 15 bases between. There are 17 residues in the CDR3. The CDR3 region is CASSQDWGKGLNYGYTF. In nucleotides, the CDR3 is TGCGCCAGCAGCCAAGATTGGGGCAAGGGACTTAACTATGGCTACACCTTC.

In this sample, this clone turned up once. The genes are TRBV7-2 and TRBJ1-5; tentatively, D is TRBD1 (5 bases). Germline V lookup: CDR1 SGHTA, CDR2 FQGNSA. Between the trimmed V and J ends, which lost 5 bases and 7 bases, there was a span of 15 bases. The CDR3 consists of 14 residues. CDR3 sequence reads: CASSGTGGMQPQHF. In nucleotides, the CDR3 is TGTGCCAGCAGCGGAACCGGGGGTATGCAGCCCCAGCATTTT.

The chain has TRBV5-6 and TRBJ2-3; D not resolved. Deletions cut 2 bases from V and 6 bases from J, with 4 bases between. The CDR3 is 11 amino acids. Looked up from germline, CDR1 is SGHDT and CDR2 is YYEEEE. The CDR3 sequence: CASSFMDTQYF. In DNA form, the CDR3 reads TGTGCCAGCAGCTTTATGGATACGCAGTATTTT. Using reference TRBV5-6 and TRBJ2-3 for the parts outside the CDR3, the full variable domain is DAGVTQSPTHLIKTRGQQVTLRCSPKSGHDTVSWYQQALGQGPQFIFQYYEEEERQRGNFPDRFSGHQFPNYSSELNVNALLLGDSALYLCASSFMDTQYFGPGTRLTVL.